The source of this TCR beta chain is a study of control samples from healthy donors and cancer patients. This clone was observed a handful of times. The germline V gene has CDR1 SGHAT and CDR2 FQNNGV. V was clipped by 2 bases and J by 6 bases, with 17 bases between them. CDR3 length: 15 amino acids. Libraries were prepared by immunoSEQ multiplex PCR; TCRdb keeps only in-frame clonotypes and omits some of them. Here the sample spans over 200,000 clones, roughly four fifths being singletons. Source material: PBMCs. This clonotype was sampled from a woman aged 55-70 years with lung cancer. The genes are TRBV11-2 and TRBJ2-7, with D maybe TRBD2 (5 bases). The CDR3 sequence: CASSLLLAGVGEQYF. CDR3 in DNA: TGTGCCAGCAGCTTACTGCTAGCTGGGGTTGGCGAGCAGTACTTC.